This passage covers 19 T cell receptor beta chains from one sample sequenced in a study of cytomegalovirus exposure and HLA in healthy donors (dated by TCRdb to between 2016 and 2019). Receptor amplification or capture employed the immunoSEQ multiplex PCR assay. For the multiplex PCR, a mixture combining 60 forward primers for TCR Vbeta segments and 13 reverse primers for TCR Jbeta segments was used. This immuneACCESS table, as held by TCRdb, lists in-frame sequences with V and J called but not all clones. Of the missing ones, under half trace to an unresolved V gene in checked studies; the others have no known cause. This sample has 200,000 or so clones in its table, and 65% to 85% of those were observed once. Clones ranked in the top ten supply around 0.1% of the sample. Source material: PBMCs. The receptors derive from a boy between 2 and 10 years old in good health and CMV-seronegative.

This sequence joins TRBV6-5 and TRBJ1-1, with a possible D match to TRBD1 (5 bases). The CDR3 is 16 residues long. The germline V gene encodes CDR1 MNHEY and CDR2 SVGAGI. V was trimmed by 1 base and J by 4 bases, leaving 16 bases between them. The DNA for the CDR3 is TGTGCCAGCAGTTACTGGGGCGGGGCCGACACCACTGAAGCTTTCTTT. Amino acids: CASSYWGGADTTEAFF.

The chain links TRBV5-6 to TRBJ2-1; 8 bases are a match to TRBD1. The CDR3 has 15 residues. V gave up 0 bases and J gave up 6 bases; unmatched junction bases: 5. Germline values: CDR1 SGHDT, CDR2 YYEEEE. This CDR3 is CASSLGTGSINEQFF. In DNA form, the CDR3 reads TGTGCCAGCAGCTTGGGGACAGGGTCCATCAATGAGCAGTTCTTC.

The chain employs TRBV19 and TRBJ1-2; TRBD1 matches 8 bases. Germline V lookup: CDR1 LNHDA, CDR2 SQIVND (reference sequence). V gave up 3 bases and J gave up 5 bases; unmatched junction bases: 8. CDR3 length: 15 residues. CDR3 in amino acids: CASSMGDRRLYGYTF. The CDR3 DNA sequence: TGTGCCAGTAGTATGGGGGACAGGAGGTTGTATGGCTACACCTTC.

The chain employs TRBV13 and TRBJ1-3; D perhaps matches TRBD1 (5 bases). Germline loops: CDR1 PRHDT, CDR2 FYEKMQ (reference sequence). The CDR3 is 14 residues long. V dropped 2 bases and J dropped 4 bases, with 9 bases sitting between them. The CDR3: CASSLRQGGNTIYF. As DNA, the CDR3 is TGTGCCAGCAGCTTACGGCAGGGAGGAAACACCATATATTTT.

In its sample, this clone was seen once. The CDR3 sequence is CASTPSTGTPSGANVLTF. The CDR3 region has the DNA TGTGCCAGCACCCCTTCGACAGGTACTCCCTCTGGGGCCAACGTCCTGACTTTC. The rearrangement links TRBV11-2 to TRBJ2-6, with D perhaps matching TRBD1 (6 bases). This CDR3 region has 18 residues. Germline lookup yields CDR1 SGHAT and CDR2 FQNNGV. Trimming cost V 7 bases and J 0 bases, with 19 bases left between them.

The CDR3: CASSVATGGPKYGYTF. In DNA, the CDR3 is TGTGCCAGCAGCGTAGCTACGGGGGGCCCCAAGTATGGCTACACCTTC. The rearrangement uses TRBV9 and TRBJ1-2, with D possibly being TRBD1 (6 bases). Germline V gives CDR1 SGDLS, CDR2 YYNGEE. CDR3 length: 16 residues. Trimming removed 0 bases at V and 5 bases at J, with 17 bases between.

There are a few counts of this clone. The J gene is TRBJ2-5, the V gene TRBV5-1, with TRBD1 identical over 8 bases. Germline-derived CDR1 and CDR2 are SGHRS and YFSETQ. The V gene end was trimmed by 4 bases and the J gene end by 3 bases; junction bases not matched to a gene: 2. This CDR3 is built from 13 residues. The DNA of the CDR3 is TGCGCCAGCAGCGTGACAGGGGAAGAGACCCAGTACTTC. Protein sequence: CASSVTGEETQYF.

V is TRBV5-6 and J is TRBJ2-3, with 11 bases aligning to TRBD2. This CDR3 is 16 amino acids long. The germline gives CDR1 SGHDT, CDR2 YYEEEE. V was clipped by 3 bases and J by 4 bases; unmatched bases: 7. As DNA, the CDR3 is TGTGCCAGCAGCTCTTTACTAGCGGGGGTCCCAGATACGCAGTATTTT. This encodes CASSSLLAGVPDTQYF.

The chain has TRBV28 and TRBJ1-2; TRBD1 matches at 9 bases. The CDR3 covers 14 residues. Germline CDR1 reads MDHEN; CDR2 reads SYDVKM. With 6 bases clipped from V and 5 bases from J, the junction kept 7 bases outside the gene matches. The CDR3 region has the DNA TGTGCCAGCAGAACACAGGGGGCGCCGTATGGCTACACCTTC. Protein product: CASRTQGAPYGYTF.

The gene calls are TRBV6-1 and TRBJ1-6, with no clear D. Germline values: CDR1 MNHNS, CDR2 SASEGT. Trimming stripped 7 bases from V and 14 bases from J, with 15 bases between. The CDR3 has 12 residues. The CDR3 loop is CASMDSGKALHF. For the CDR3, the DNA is TGTGCCAGCATGGACTCGGGCAAAGCCCTCCACTTT.

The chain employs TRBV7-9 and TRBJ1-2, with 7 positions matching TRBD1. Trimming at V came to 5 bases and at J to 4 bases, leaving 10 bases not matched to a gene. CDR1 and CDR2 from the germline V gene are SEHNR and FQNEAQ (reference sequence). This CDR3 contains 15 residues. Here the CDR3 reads CASSTTRDSIYGYTF. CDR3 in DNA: TGTGCCAGCAGCACCACCCGGGACAGTATCTATGGCTACACCTTC.

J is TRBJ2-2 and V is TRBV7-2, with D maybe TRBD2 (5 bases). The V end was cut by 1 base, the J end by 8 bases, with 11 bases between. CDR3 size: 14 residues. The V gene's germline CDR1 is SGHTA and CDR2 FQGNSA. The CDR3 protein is CASSLEWRNGELFF. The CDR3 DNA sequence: TGTGCCAGCAGCTTAGAATGGAGGAATGGGGAGCTGTTTTTT.

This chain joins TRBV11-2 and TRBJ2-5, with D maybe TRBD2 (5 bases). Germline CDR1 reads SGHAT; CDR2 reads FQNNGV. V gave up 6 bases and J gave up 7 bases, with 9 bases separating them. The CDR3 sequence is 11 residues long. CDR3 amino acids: CASSPGGTQYF. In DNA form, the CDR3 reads TGTGCCAGCAGTCCTGGAGGGACCCAGTACTTC.

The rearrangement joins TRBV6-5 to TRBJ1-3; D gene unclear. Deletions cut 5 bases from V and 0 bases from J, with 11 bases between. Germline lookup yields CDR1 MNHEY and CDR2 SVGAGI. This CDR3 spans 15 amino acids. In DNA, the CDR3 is TGTGCCAGCAGTCGGGTAGGGAGCTCTGGAAACACCATATATTTT. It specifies CASSRVGSSGNTIYF.

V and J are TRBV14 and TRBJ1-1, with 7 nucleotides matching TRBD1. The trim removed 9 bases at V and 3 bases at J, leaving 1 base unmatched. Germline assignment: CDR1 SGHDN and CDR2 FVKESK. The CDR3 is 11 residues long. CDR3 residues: CASGQDTEAFF. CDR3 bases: TGTGCCAGTGGACAGGACACTGAAGCTTTCTTT.

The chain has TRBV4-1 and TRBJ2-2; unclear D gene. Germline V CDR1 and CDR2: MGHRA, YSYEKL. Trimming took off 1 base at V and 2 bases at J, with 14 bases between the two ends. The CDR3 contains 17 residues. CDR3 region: CASSQGRAYSNTGELFF. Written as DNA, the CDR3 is TGCGCCAGCAGCCAAGGCAGAGCGTACTCTAACACCGGGGAGCTGTTTTTT.

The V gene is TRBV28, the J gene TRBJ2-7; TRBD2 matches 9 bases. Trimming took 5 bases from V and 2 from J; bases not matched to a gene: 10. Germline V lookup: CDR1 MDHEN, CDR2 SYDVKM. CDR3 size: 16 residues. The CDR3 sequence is CASSNPLRGGPYEQYF. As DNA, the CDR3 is TGTGCCAGCAGTAACCCCCTGCGGGGGGGGCCCTACGAGCAGTACTTC.

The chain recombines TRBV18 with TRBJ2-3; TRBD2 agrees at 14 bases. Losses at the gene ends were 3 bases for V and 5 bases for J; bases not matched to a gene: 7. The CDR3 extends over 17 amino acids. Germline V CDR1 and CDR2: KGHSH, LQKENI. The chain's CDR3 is CASSPGLAGGRVDTQYF. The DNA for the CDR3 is TGTGCCAGCTCACCCGGACTAGCGGGGGGACGCGTAGATACGCAGTATTTT.

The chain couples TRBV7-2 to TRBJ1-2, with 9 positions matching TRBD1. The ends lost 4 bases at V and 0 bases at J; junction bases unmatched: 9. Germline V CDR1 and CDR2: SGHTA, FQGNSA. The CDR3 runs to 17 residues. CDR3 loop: CASSSWGDRDPNYGYTF. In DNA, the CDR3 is TGTGCCAGCAGCTCATGGGGGGACAGGGACCCTAACTATGGCTACACCTTC.